Listed below are T cell receptor beta chains from one sample, sequenced in a study of T cells after yellow fever vaccination. One entry per CDR3 protein results from TCRdb running MiXCR on the 5' RACE reads. The sample consists of some 670,000 distinct CDR3 sequences, approximately 13% of them appearing once. Sequencing was performed on PBMCs, taken on the day of the yellow fever booster vaccination. Source of these receptors: a young man who received the YFV17D yellow fever vaccine. Both conserved end residues are part of each CDR3. D genes are given only for firm matches. Clone size is shown for a subset of rows, as once, few, many or a class of expanded clone.

J: TRBJ2-1
D: -
V: TRBV6-2/TRBV6-3
size: many
DNA: TGTGCCTGCAGTCTTGGCTCCTACAATGAGCAGTTCTTC
CDR3: CACSLGSYNEQFF

J: TRBJ2-6
D: -
V: TRBV7-8
size: -
DNA: TGTGCCAGCAGCTTACTCGGGACTGGGGCCAACGTCCTGACTTTC
CDR3: CASSLLGTGANVLTF

J: TRBJ1-4
D: -
V: TRBV5-1
size: once
DNA: TGCGCCAGCAGCTACTCTTCCGCCACCTTGACGCAAAAACTGTTTTTT
CDR3: CASSYSSATLTQKLFF

J: TRBJ1-5
D: -
V: TRBV18
size: -
DNA: TGTGCCAGCTCACCCTCAGGGTTAGGAAGCAATCAGCCCCAGCATTTT
CDR3: CASSPSGLGSNQPQHF

J: TRBJ1-2
D: -
V: TRBV29-1
size: few
DNA: TGCAGCGTACCAGACCCCCACGTCCAATATGGCTACACCTTC
CDR3: CSVPDPHVQYGYTF

J: TRBJ2-2
D: -
V: TRBV4-3
size: -
DNA: TGCGCCAGCAGCCAAGAAAAGGGTCTCGCGGCTGCAGTTACCGGGGAGCTGTTTTTT
CDR3: CASSQEKGLAAAVTGELFF

J: TRBJ2-1
D: TRBD1
V: TRBV4-2
size: few
DNA: TGTGCCAGCAGCCAAAAATCGACAGGGGGCAATGAGCAGTTCTTC
CDR3: CASSQKSTGGNEQFF

J: TRBJ2-1
D: TRBD1
V: TRBV12-3/TRBV12-4
size: -
DNA: TGTGCCAGCAGTATCACCGGGACAGGGAACAATGAGCAGTTCTTC
CDR3: CASSITGTGNNEQFF

J: TRBJ2-3
D: TRBD2
V: TRBV7-2
size: -
DNA: TGTGCCAGCAGCTTAACCCGAGGACTAGCGGGAGAAGATACGCAGTATTTT
CDR3: CASSLTRGLAGEDTQYF

J: TRBJ2-3
D: -
V: TRBV30
size: -
DNA: TGTGCCTGGAGTGTACAAGCACCTCGCACAGATACGCAGTATTTT
CDR3: CAWSVQAPRTDTQYF

J: TRBJ2-3
D: -
V: TRBV20-1
size: -
DNA: TGCAGTGCTTTCCCCCTGGGGAGCACAGATACGCAGTATTTT
CDR3: CSAFPLGSTDTQYF

J: TRBJ2-7
D: TRBD1
V: TRBV29-1
size: few
DNA: TGCAGCGTTGCGGTGAGGACAGGCTCCGAGCAGTACTTC
CDR3: CSVAVRTGSEQYF